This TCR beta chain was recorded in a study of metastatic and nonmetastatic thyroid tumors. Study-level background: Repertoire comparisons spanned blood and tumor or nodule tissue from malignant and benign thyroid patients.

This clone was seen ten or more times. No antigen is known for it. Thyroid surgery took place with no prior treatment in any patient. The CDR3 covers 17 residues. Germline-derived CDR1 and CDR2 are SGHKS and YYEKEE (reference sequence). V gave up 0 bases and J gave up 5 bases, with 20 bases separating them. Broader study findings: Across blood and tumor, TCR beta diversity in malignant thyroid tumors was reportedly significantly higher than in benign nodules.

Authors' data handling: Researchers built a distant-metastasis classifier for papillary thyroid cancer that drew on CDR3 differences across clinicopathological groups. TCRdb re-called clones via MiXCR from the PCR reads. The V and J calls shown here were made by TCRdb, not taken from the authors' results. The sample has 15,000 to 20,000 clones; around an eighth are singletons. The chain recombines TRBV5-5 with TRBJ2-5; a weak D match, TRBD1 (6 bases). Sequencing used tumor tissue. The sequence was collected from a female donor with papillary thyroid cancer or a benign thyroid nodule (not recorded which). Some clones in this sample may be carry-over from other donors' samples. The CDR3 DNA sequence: TGTGCCAGCAGCTTGGTCCCGGGATTACTCGACAGGGAGACCCAGTACTTC. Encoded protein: CASSLVPGLLDRETQYF.